These 14 T cell receptor beta chains share one sample of origin, sequenced in a study of blood T cell repertoires in COVID-19. Profiling relied on immunoSEQ multiplex PCR, and the TCRdb table lists in-frame clones only, not all of them. The sample has some 370,000 clones, around 92% seen once; the top ten hold 1.2%. Sequencing was done on a sample of peripheral blood. These TCRs come from a man aged 35 to 55 with acute or convalescent COVID-19.

The chain is built from TRBV11-2 and TRBJ2-7; perhaps TRBD1 as D (6 bases). This CDR3 region has 12 residues. V lost 5 bases and J lost 3, with 8 bases in between. Germline V gene lookup returns CDR1 SGHAT and CDR2 FQNNGV. Here the CDR3 reads CASSPQGYEQYF. Written as DNA, the CDR3 is TGTGCCAGCAGCCCACAGGGCTACGAGCAGTACTTC.

V is TRBV5-1 and J is TRBJ1-2; D unresolved. Trimming removed 4 bases at V and 8 bases at J, with 15 bases between. This CDR3 region has 13 residues. Germline CDR1 reads SGHRS; CDR2 reads YFSETQ. The CDR3 bases are TGCGCCAGCAGCCTCGTGGAGGATGTAGGCTACACCTTC. Translating it yields CASSLVEDVGYTF. The entire variable domain, with the rest obtained from reference TRBV5-1 and TRBJ1-2, is as follows: KAGVTQTPRYLIKTRGQQVTLSCSPISGHRSVSWYQQTPGQGLQFLFEYFSETQRNKGNFPGRFSGRQFSNSRSEMNVSTLELGDSALYLCASSLVEDVGYTFGSGTRLTVV.

The rearrangement uses TRBV14 and TRBJ1-6; D perhaps matches TRBD1 (6 bases). This CDR3 has 19 residues. The V gene's germline CDR1 is SGHDN and CDR2 FVKESK. With 4 bases removed from V and 0 bases from J, the gap between germline ends came to 19 bases. CDR3 nucleotide sequence: TGTGCCAGCAGCCCCCGCGGGGGGCGGCTAGGCTCCTATAATTCACCCCTCCACTTT. Residues: CASSPRGGRLGSYNSPLHF.

The V gene is TRBV20-1, the J gene TRBJ2-5; D gene unclear. This CDR3 comprises 11 residues. The V gene's germline CDR1 is DFQATT and CDR2 SNEGSKA (reference sequence). V was pared by 6 bases and J by 5 bases, with 10 bases between. The CDR3 nucleotides read TGCAGTGCCCGGTTGCGGGAGACCCAGTACTTC. Translating gives CSARLRETQYF.

This chain uses TRBV28 with TRBJ1-2; D remains ambiguous. This CDR3 is built from 14 residues. Germline values: CDR1 MDHEN, CDR2 SYDVKM. V was clipped by 2 bases and J by 3 bases, with 10 bases between them. The CDR3 spells CASSLVQSYYGYTF. DNA for the CDR3: TGTGCCAGCAGTTTAGTACAGAGCTACTATGGCTACACCTTC.

This clone turned up a few times. Other DNA sequences of this sample code for an identical CDR3. V is TRBV4-2 and J is TRBJ2-3, with 10 bases fitting TRBD2. Germline-derived CDR1 and CDR2 are LGHNA and YNFKEQ. V shed 2 bases and J 4 bases; nucleotides not matched to a gene: 6. The CDR3 is made up of 16 amino acids. The CDR3 spells CASSQRLAGEADTQYF. CDR3 DNA sequence: TGTGCCAGCAGCCAACGCCTAGCGGGAGAAGCAGATACGCAGTATTTT.

The chain is built from TRBV9 and TRBJ1-1; weak D call: TRBD1 (5 bases). This CDR3 contains 15 residues. V was trimmed by 4 bases and J by 0 bases, leaving 13 bases between them. Per germline, CDR1 SGDLS and CDR2 YYNGEE. CDR3 sequence reads: CASSPQGRLNTEAFF. For the CDR3, the DNA is TGTGCCAGCAGCCCGCAGGGTCGTCTGAACACTGAAGCTTTCTTT.

V gene TRBV7-6 combines with J gene TRBJ1-1, with unresolved D. V lost 6 bases to trimming and J lost 4 bases, with 12 bases between them. The CDR3 loop spans 13 amino acids. Germline CDR1 and CDR2: SGHVS and FNYEAQ. CDR3 bases: TGTGCCAGCAGGTTCGGGGAGGGCACTGAAGCTTTCTTT. As protein: CASRFGEGTEAFF.

J is TRBJ1-2 and V is TRBV7-9; no clear D gene. V lost 3 bases to trimming and J lost 2 bases, with 7 bases between them. There are 13 residues in the CDR3. Germline V lookup: CDR1 SEHNR, CDR2 FQNEAQ (reference sequence). This CDR3 is CASSFGSNYGYTF. Here the CDR3 DNA reads TGTGCCAGCAGCTTCGGGTCCAACTATGGCTACACCTTC.

The chain combines TRBV3-1 (or the pseudogene TRBV3-2) with TRBJ2-5, with 9 bases aligning to TRBD1. The CDR3 covers 16 residues. Trimming cost V 0 bases and J 3 bases; bases outside gene matches: 5. Germline assignment: CDR1 LGHDT and CDR2 YNNKEL (reference sequence). CDR3 amino acids: CASSQDRTGVKETQYF. DNA for the CDR3: TGTGCCAGCAGCCAAGATCGGACAGGGGTGAAAGAGACCCAGTACTTC.

The chain combines TRBV7-9 with TRBJ2-3, with D unresolved. CDR1 is SEHNR, CDR2 FQNEAQ, per germline (reference sequence). This CDR3 is 14 amino acids long. The germline V and J ends were trimmed by 5 bases and 4 bases, with 13 bases remaining between them. Written as DNA, the CDR3 is TGTGCCAGCAGCCTAACGGGTATCTCAGATACGCAGTATTTT. Translating gives CASSLTGISDTQYF.

The chain combines TRBV5-1 with TRBJ1-3; D gene unclear. The CDR3 contains 16 residues. Germline loops: CDR1 SGHRS, CDR2 YFSETQ. V was pared by 0 bases and J by 0 bases, with 10 bases between. The CDR3 loop is CASSLEMLSSGNTIYF. The CDR3 DNA follows: TGCGCCAGCAGCTTGGAAATGCTAAGCTCTGGAAACACCATATATTTT.

The chain joins TRBV28 to TRBJ1-2; D might be TRBD1 (5 bases). Trimming shortened V by 2 bases and J by 4 bases, and 11 bases separated the two germline ends. Germline CDR1 MDHEN, CDR2 SYDVKM. This CDR3 is 14 amino acids long. CDR3 region: CASSLKGSAYGYTF. The DNA of the CDR3 is TGTGCCAGCAGTTTAAAGGGGTCAGCCTATGGCTACACCTTC.

This clone was seen a single time. This CDR3 is CASRIDGAGGYTF. CDR3 in DNA: TGTGCCAGCAGGATTGATGGGGCCGGAGGCTACACCTTC. The genes are TRBV28 and TRBJ1-2; possible D gene TRBD1, 5 bases. Germline loops: CDR1 MDHEN, CDR2 SYDVKM. The CDR3 loop spans 13 amino acids. V was pared by 6 bases and J by 8 bases, with 16 bases between.